The 26 T cell receptor beta chains presented below share a single source sample, sequenced in a study of T cell repertoires in cytomegalovirus infection. TCRdb redid the calling of the reads with MiXCR, one entry per CDR3 protein. Of more than 150,000 distinct CDR3 sequences detected, roughly 20% appear once; the ten largest clones hold around 3.2%. Sequencing was carried out using PBMCs. These receptors all come from a human donor in good health (CMV status not recorded). Some clones in this sample may be carry-over from other donors' samples.

This clonotype appeared many times. The rearrangement joins TRBV7-2 to TRBJ2-3; 8 positions match TRBD2. Germline CDR1 SGHTA, CDR2 FQGNSA. V lost 5 bases to trimming and J lost 6 bases; unmatched junction nucleotides: 7. This CDR3 is built from 14 residues. The CDR3 coding sequence is TGTGCCAGCAGCCACAGCGGGAGAGGCGATACGCAGTATTTT. Protein product: CASSHSGRGDTQYF.

This clonotype occurred many times. The chain's CDR3 is CASSIGDRAGTEAFF. CDR3 sequence (DNA): TGTGCCAGCAGCATTGGGGACAGGGCCGGCACTGAAGCTTTCTTT. The rearrangement joins TRBV7-9 to TRBJ1-1; 9 bases are a match to TRBD1. This CDR3 has 15 amino acids. Germline V lookup: CDR1 SEHNR, CDR2 FQNEAQ (reference sequence). V lost 5 bases to trimming and J lost 4 bases; unmatched junction nucleotides: 8.

In its sample, this clonotype was seen a few times. The chain recombines TRBV28 with TRBJ2-5; D might be TRBD2 (5 bases). The CDR3 has 14 amino acids. V was clipped by 3 bases and J by 7 bases, with 15 bases between them. Looked up from germline, CDR1 is MDHEN and CDR2 is SYDVKM. The CDR3 reads CASSLENRRATQYF. The CDR3 DNA follows: TGTGCCAGCAGTTTGGAAAATAGGCGGGCGACCCAGTACTTC.

This clonotype was seen a handful of times. The CDR3 DNA follows: TGTGCCAGCAGACCAGCTGGTGGGGAATCAGAGACCCAGTACTTC. Amino acids: CASRPAGGESETQYF. The chain employs TRBV11-1 and TRBJ2-5, with unresolved D. In germline, CDR1 is SGHAT, CDR2 FQDESV (reference sequence). The V end was cut by 6 bases, the J end by 4 bases, with 18 bases between. The CDR3 loop spans 15 amino acids.

Only a few counts were recorded for this clonotype. The chain has TRBV19 and TRBJ1-1; 12 nucleotides match TRBD1. CDR1 and CDR2 (germline): LNHDA, SQIVND (reference sequence). V was clipped by 6 bases and J by 5 bases; unmatched bases: 4. The CDR3 loop spans 14 amino acids. CDR3 in amino acids: CASRGQGAGTEAFF. The CDR3 coding sequence is TGTGCCAGTAGGGGACAGGGGGCTGGGACTGAAGCTTTCTTT.

A word on this clonotype: A much more abundant neighbour one base away suggests this may be a read error. This chain connects TRBV11-2 to TRBJ1-6, with D hard to call. Germline-derived CDR1 and CDR2 are SGHAT and FQNNGV. CDR3 length: 15 residues. CDR3 residues: CASSLDTGANSPRHF. The DNA for the CDR3 is TGTGCCAGCAGCTTGGATACCGGAGCAAATTCACCCCGCCACTTT.

The CDR3 DNA reads TGTGCCATCCACGGCGGCAGGGGGGGTAGTGAGCAGTTCTTC. Translated, it gives CAIHGGRGGSEQFF. This chain joins TRBV10-3 and TRBJ2-1; D could derive from TRBD1 or TRBD2 (7 bases each). Germline lookup yields CDR1 ENHRY and CDR2 SYGVKD. V lost 8 bases and J lost 9, with 20 bases in between. The CDR3 is 14 amino acids.

Remarks on this clonotype: One junction end does not reproduce the germline sequence, and a read error may be involved. DNA for the CDR3: TGTGCCAGCAGCTGCATCAGTAAGGGTTCTAGCTATAGCTACACCTTC. Its protein is CASSCISKGSSYSYTF. The V and J genes are TRBV5-6 and TRBJ1-2; D is unclear. The germline V gene has CDR1 SGHDT and CDR2 YYEEEE. The CDR3 spans 16 residues.

This clonotype was counted many times. V and J are TRBV7-9 and TRBJ2-5; 11 bases line up with TRBD1. Germline V gene sequence: CDR1 SEHNR, CDR2 FQNEAQ (reference sequence). Unmatched junction bases numbered 15, after V lost 1 base and J lost 5 bases. This CDR3 has 19 residues. The CDR3 nucleotides read TGTGCCAGCAGCTTAGTGACTGGGACAGGGGGACTGTCGCGGGAGACCCAGTACTTC. Amino acid sequence: CASSLVTGTGGLSRETQYF.

This chain uses TRBV28 with TRBJ2-4, with 11 bases lining up with TRBD2. V dropped 6 bases and J dropped 0; count of bases not matched to a gene: 10. Germline assignment: CDR1 MDHEN and CDR2 SYDVKM. CDR3 length: 18 amino acids. The CDR3 nucleotides are TGTGCCAGCAGCGCCGGGACTAGCGGAGCCATAGCCAAAAACATTCAGTACTTC. This codes for CASSAGTSGAIAKNIQYF.

In this sample, this clonotype turned up many times. The chain links TRBV7-2 to TRBJ2-7; 10 bases map to TRBD2. The CDR3 is 17 amino acids. Per the germline V gene, CDR1 is SGHTA and CDR2 is FQGNSA. The V gene end was trimmed by 1 base and the J gene end by 5 bases; junction bases not matched to a gene: 11. The CDR3, as DNA: TGTGCCAGCAGCTTAGGCGCTAGCGGGAGATCTCACAACGAGCAGTACTTC. It yields the protein CASSLGASGRSHNEQYF.

This clonotype was seen many times. The V call is TRBV20-1, the J call TRBJ2-6; D unclear. CDR1 and CDR2 from the germline V gene are DFQATT and SNEGSKA (reference sequence). This CDR3 is built from 18 residues. V was shortened by 0 bases and J by 0 bases, with 15 bases between the two germline ends. CDR3 sequence: CSARDLQGSISGANVLTF. The CDR3 DNA reads as TGCAGTGCTAGAGATCTTCAAGGATCCATCTCTGGGGCCAACGTCCTGACTTTC.

This clonotype was detected many times. This rearrangement joins TRBV7-3 to TRBJ2-2, with unresolved D. V dropped 3 bases and J dropped 6 bases, with 5 bases sitting between them. This CDR3 is 12 amino acids long. The germline gives CDR1 SGHTA, CDR2 FQGTGA. CDR3 nucleotides: TGTGCCAGCAGCTTGCTCCCCGGGGAGCTGTTTTTT. Encoded protein: CASSLLPGELFF.

This clonotype was picked up many times. The chain couples TRBV11-2 to TRBJ2-3, with 9 bases matching TRBD1. The CDR3 is made up of 15 amino acids. CDR1 and CDR2 (germline): SGHAT, FQNNGV. J lost 3 bases, V lost 6 bases, and 7 bases had no gene match. For the CDR3, the DNA is TGTGCCAGCAGTTGGACAGGGGAAAGGACAGATACGCAGTATTTT. Its translation: CASSWTGERTDTQYF.

The chain joins TRBV10-2 to TRBJ2-3, with TRBD2 matching over 12 bases. In germline, CDR1 is WSHSY, CDR2 SAAADI. This CDR3 is 16 amino acids long. J lost 4 bases, V lost 0 bases, and 2 bases had no gene match. The CDR3 loop reads CASSESRLAGADTQYF. CDR3 nucleotide sequence: TGCGCCAGCAGTGAGTCGAGACTAGCGGGAGCAGATACGCAGTATTTT.

Ten or more counts support this clonotype. The rearrangement links TRBV7-2 to TRBJ2-3, with TRBD2 as a possible D gene (5 bases). CDR3 size: 13 residues. Per the germline V gene, CDR1 is SGHTA and CDR2 is FQGNSA. V was clipped by 1 base and J by 6 bases, with 8 bases between them. DNA of the CDR3: TGTGCCAGCAGCTTAGATAGCGCGGATACGCAGTATTTT. Residues: CASSLDSADTQYF.

This sequence joins TRBV11-2 and TRBJ1-2; TRBD1 is a possible D gene (5 bases). V was trimmed by 5 bases and J by 2 bases, leaving 15 bases between them. The germline CDR1 and CDR2 sequences are SGHAT and FQNNGV. There are 15 residues in the CDR3. The CDR3 region is CASSPRARENYGYTF. The CDR3 DNA follows: TGTGCCAGCAGCCCTCGAGCCAGGGAAAACTATGGCTACACCTTC.

This clonotype came up a few times. J is TRBJ2-5 and V is TRBV18; D is unresolved. There are 13 residues in the CDR3. Germline CDR1 reads KGHSH; CDR2 reads LQKENI. V lost 0 bases and J lost 5, with 7 bases in between. The CDR3 coding sequence is TGTGCCAGCTCACCACCGATCTTCGAGACCCAGTACTTC. Translated, it gives CASSPPIFETQYF. The variable domain in full, with the rest retrieved from reference TRBV18 and TRBJ2-5, is NAGVMQNPRHLVRRRGQEARLRCSPMKGHSHVYWYRQLPEEGLKFMVYLQKENIIDESGMPKERFSAEFPKEGPSILRIQQVVRGDSAAYFCASSPPIFETQYFGPGTRLLVL.

The V gene is TRBV4-1, the J gene TRBJ2-7, with D tentatively TRBD2 (5 bases). The V gene lost 3 bases and the J gene lost 5 bases, with 5 bases spanning the gap. Germline lookup yields CDR1 MGHRA and CDR2 YSYEKL. The CDR3 contains 11 residues. The DNA for the CDR3 is TGCGCCAGCAGCCACGGGGACGAGCAGTACTTC. Protein sequence: CASSHGDEQYF.

As to this clonotype: Germline and junction disagree at one end, which may indicate a read error. The chain couples TRBV6-5 to TRBJ2-6; the match to TRBD2 covers 10 bases. The germline V gene encodes CDR1 MNHEY and CDR2 SVGAGI. CDR3 length: 22 residues. Here the CDR3 reads CASSYSAGLWTSGFSGASVLTF. The CDR3 bases are TGTGCCAGCAGTTACTCCGCAGGACTCTGGACTAGCGGATTCTCTGGGGCCAGCGTCCTGACTTTC.

Many counts were recorded for this clonotype. V and J are TRBV12-3 or TRBV12-4 and TRBJ1-1, with D uncertain. The CDR3 has 13 residues. The V end was cut by 5 bases, the J end by 5 bases, with 12 bases between. CDR3 sequence: CASSLIIQTEAFF. CDR3 DNA: TGTGCCAGCAGTCTAATTATACAGACTGAAGCTTTCTTT.

This clonotype has ten or more counts. The V and J genes are TRBV7-2 and TRBJ2-3; no definite D call. Trimming removed 5 bases from V and 6 bases from J, with 9 bases in between. Germline values: CDR1 SGHTA, CDR2 FQGNSA. This CDR3 comprises 12 residues. CDR3 bases: TGTGCCAGCAGCCTGACTTCTGATACGCAGTATTTT. It specifies CASSLTSDTQYF.

This clonotype was seen ten or more times. V and J are TRBV7-8 and TRBJ2-1; 15 nucleotides align to TRBD2. Trimming cost V 4 bases and J 10 bases; bases outside gene matches: 5. The V gene's germline CDR1 is SGHVS and CDR2 FQNEAQ. The CDR3 totals 15 residues. CDR3 bases: TGTGCCAGCAGCTCATCCGGGACTAGCGGGAGGGAGCAGTTCTTC. This gives the protein CASSSSGTSGREQFF.

The rearrangement links TRBV27 to TRBJ2-5; a weak D match, TRBD1 (6 bases). In germline, CDR1 is MNHEY, CDR2 SMNVEV (reference sequence). V lost 3 bases and J 5 bases, leaving 16 bases between the germline ends. The CDR3 extends over 15 amino acids. This CDR3 is CASSFQGRPPETQYF. The CDR3 nucleotides read TGTGCCAGCAGTTTTCAGGGGCGCCCCCCCGAGACCCAGTACTTC.

The chain joins TRBV5-1 to TRBJ2-7; no reliable D call. The V and J ends lost 0 bases and 7 bases respectively, with 23 bases between them. The germline V gene has CDR1 SGHRS and CDR2 YFSETQ. The CDR3 consists of 17 residues. CDR3 in DNA: TGCGCCAGCAGCTTGGGTTTGCACGCTTTAACCAGCGTGGAGCAGTACTTC. Its protein is CASSLGLHALTSVEQYF.

This clonotype was picked up one time. The V gene is TRBV5-6, the J gene TRBJ1-2; a possible D gene is TRBD1 (5 bases). This CDR3 has 16 amino acids. V shed 0 bases and J shed 1 base, with 13 bases lying between them. The germline CDR1 and CDR2 sequences are SGHDT and YYEEEE. This CDR3 is CASSLEGTGYNYGYTF. The CDR3 DNA reads as TGTGCCAGCAGCTTGGAAGGGACCGGATATAACTATGGCTACACCTTC. The variable domain in full, completed from reference TRBV5-6 and TRBJ1-2, reads DAGVTQSPTHLIKTRGQQVTLRCSPKSGHDTVSWYQQALGQGPQFIFQYYEEEERQRGNFPDRFSGHQFPNYSSELNVNALLLGDSALYLCASSLEGTGYNYGYTFGSGTRLTVV.